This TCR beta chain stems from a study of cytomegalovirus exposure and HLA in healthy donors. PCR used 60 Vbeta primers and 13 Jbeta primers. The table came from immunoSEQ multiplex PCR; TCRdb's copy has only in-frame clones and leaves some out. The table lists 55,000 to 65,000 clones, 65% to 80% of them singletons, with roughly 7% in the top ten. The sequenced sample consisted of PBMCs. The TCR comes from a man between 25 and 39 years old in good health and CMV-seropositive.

CDR3 in amino acids: CASSQVLNTGELFF. The CDR3 DNA follows: TGCGCCAGCAGCCAAGTACTTAACACCGGGGAGCTGTTTTTT. The chain employs TRBV4-3 and TRBJ2-2; D gene uncertain. With 1 base removed from V and 2 bases from J, the gap between germline ends came to 5 bases. This CDR3 is built from 14 residues. Germline values: CDR1 LGHNA, CDR2 YSLEER.